The next 7 T cell receptor beta chains were all read from a single sample in a study of T-cell reconstitution after alpha-beta-depleted transplantation in children. Unique molecular identifiers were incorporated during preparation of the TCRbeta library. TCRdb reprocessed the PCR reads with MiXCR, giving one entry per CDR3 protein. Altogether a few hundred thousand distinct CDR3 sequences are present, about 9.5% being singletons, with the ten largest covering 7% to 9.5%. Sample: PBMCs, taken before TCRalphabeta/CD19-depleted stem cell transplant. The receptors come from a boy less than two years old with acute myeloid leukemia, due to receive a stem cell transplant.

Ten or more counts support this clonotype. The V gene is TRBV9, the J gene TRBJ2-7; D is possibly TRBD1 or TRBD2 (5 bases each). The CDR3 loop spans 15 amino acids. Between the trimmed V and J ends, which lost 4 bases and 4 bases, there was a span of 18 bases. Germline values: CDR1 SGDLS, CDR2 YYNGEE. The CDR3 DNA is TGTGCCAGCAGCCCTAGGGACCGAAACTCTTACGAGCAGTACTTC. Amino acid sequence: CASSPRDRNSYEQYF.

This clonotype was seen ten or more times. The chain has TRBV7-3 and TRBJ2-3; 11 bases fit TRBD2. The germline gives CDR1 SGHTA, CDR2 FQGTGA. The CDR3 sequence is 15 residues long. Germline trimming cut 8 bases from V and 6 bases from J; bases unmatched to any gene: 10. The CDR3 is CASAPTSGGLDTQYF. DNA of the CDR3: TGTGCCAGCGCCCCAACTAGCGGGGGATTGGATACGCAGTATTTT.

This clonotype showed up many times. The chain combines TRBV6-5 with TRBJ1-1; tentative D call: TRBD1 (5 bases). Germline CDR1 is MNHEY and CDR2 is SVGAGI. V gave up 5 bases and J gave up 5 bases, with 12 bases separating them. The CDR3 contains 13 residues. The CDR3 protein is CASSRWGITEAFF. In DNA form, the CDR3 reads TGTGCCAGCAGTCGTTGGGGGATTACTGAAGCTTTCTTT.

This clonotype was recorded a few times. V usage is TRBV29-1 and J usage is TRBJ2-7; TRBD1 aligns across 8 bases. Trimming at V came to 5 bases and at J to 0 bases, leaving 9 bases not matched to a gene. Germline CDR1 reads SQVTM; CDR2 reads ANQGSEA. CDR3 length equals 15 residues. The CDR3 nucleotides read TGCAGCGTTTGGTACCGGGACAGGAGCTCCTACGAGCAGTACTTC. Translated, it gives CSVWYRDRSSYEQYF.

This clonotype has at least ten counts. CDR3 in DNA: TGCAGTGCTAACCGACGCGTCGACACTGAAGCTTTCTTT. Protein sequence: CSANRRVDTEAFF. V usage is TRBV20-1 and J usage is TRBJ1-1, with no clear D. The CDR3 is 13 residues long. Looked up from germline, CDR1 is DFQATT and CDR2 is SNEGSKA (reference sequence). Trimming shortened V by 4 bases and J by 3 bases, and 12 bases separated the two germline ends.

This clonotype came up many times. The chain employs TRBV2 and TRBJ1-5; D not certain. With 6 bases removed from V and 4 bases from J, the gap between germline ends came to 7 bases. CDR1 and CDR2 (germline): SNHLY, FYNNEI. The CDR3 runs 12 residues. CDR3 bases: TGTGCCAGCAGCAGGCAAAATCAGCCCCAGCATTTT. This gives the protein CASSRQNQPQHF.

This clonotype has ten or more counts. The chain recombines TRBV9 with TRBJ1-4; a weak D match, TRBD1 (5 bases). The CDR3 contains 14 residues. Deletions cut 7 bases from V and 5 bases from J, with 15 bases between. The germline CDR1 and CDR2 sequences are SGDLS and YYNGEE. The CDR3, as DNA: TGTGCCAGCGCGGGGCGAGGTGGGAATGAAAAACTGTTTTTT. Amino acid sequence: CASAGRGGNEKLFF.